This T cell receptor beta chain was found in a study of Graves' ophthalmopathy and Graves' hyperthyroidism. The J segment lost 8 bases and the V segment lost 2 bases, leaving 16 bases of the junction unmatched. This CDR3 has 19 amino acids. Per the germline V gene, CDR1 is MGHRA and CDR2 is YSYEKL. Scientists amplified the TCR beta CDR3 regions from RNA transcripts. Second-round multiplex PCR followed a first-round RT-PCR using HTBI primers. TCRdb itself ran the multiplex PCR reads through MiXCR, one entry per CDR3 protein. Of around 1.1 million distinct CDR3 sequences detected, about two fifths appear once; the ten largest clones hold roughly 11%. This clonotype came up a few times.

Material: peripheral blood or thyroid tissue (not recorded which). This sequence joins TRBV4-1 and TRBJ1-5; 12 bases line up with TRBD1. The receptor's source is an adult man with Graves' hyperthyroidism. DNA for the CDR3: TGCGCCAGCAGCCAACCCTCCGGGACAGGGGGACAGGGGGCAAAGCCCCAGCATTTT. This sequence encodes CASSQPSGTGGQGAKPQHF.